This T cell receptor beta chain was recorded in a study of human T cells and chemical hapten exposure. Looking at the study overall: Patients having alopecia areata, totalis or universalis were mostly female.

As for this clonotype: Its matching antigen is unknown.

TCRdb re-derived calls from the RACE reads in MiXCR, one entry per CDR3 protein. Here the sample spans fewer than 100,000 distinct CDR3 sequences, roughly 10% being singletons. Study-level findings and limits: Positive correlation was observed between PT1 expanded TCR counts and patch test score. No shift was seen in TCRs above 1 in 1000 frequency with DPC sensitization.

The time point was: patch test 2, 6 weeks after DPC sensitization. Treatment reported: therapeutic diphenylcyclopropenone sensitization with weekly scalp DPC. The authors extracted total RNA from unfractionated whole blood. Germline V lookup: CDR1 SGDLS, CDR2 YYNGEE. There are 13 residues in the CDR3. V shed 3 bases and J shed 2 bases, with 8 bases lying between them. This sequence joins TRBV9 and TRBJ2-5, with D possibly being TRBD1 (6 bases). This clonotype was sampled from a man between 18 and 29 years old with alopecia areata. Some clones in this sample may be carry-over from other donors' samples. The input for sequencing was whole blood, taken in connection with sensitization to the hapten diphenylcyclopropenone (DPC). The CDR3 reads CASSGTVQETQYF. The DNA for the CDR3 is TGTGCCAGCAGCGGGACAGTGCAAGAGACCCAGTACTTC.